This TCR beta chain was identified during a study of technical replicates of blood from four donors. Method: immunoSEQ multiplex PCR; TCRdb's copy keeps in-frame clones and lacks some. The sample records some 79,000 clones, about 91% being singletons. This sequence originates from a human donor in good health. Some clones in this sample may be carry-over from other donors' samples. What was sequenced was T cells isolated from PBMCs.

The CDR3 nucleotides read TGTGCCAGCAGCTTTTTTCGGGAGTACAATCAGCCCCAGCATTTT. Encoded protein: CASSFFREYNQPQHF. The chain recombines TRBV5-6 with TRBJ1-5; no reliable D call. V lost 2 bases and J 3 bases, leaving 12 bases between the germline ends. Per the germline V gene, CDR1 is SGHDT and CDR2 is YYEEEE. The CDR3 contains 15 residues.